These T cell receptor beta chains were read from a single sample in a study of cytomegalovirus exposure and HLA in healthy donors. Produced via immunoSEQ multiplex PCR; TCRdb's table is partial and in-frame only. The sample contains 150,000 to 200,000 clones, about 80% of which appear only once. The specimen sequenced was PBMCs. The source of these receptors is a man aged 45-65 years in good health and CMV-seropositive. CDR3s include the opening cysteine and the closing phenylalanine or tryptophan. Fields, in order: V gene, D gene, clone size, J gene, CDR3 protein, CDR3 DNA. A D gene is named only where the DNA matches it firmly. A row's size may be missing; if present it is once, few, many or a size class.

V gene: TRBV5-8
D gene: NA
clone size: NA
J gene: TRBJ1-2
CDR3 protein: CASSIQANYGYTF
CDR3 DNA: TGTGCCAGCAGCATCCAGGCAAACTATGGCTACACCTTC

V gene: TRBV6-6
D gene: NA
clone size: NA
J gene: TRBJ2-7
CDR3 protein: CASSYREVHEQYF
CDR3 DNA: TGTGCCAGCAGTTACAGGGAGGTTCACGAGCAGTACTTC

V gene: TRBV7-9
D gene: TRBD2
clone size: NA
J gene: TRBJ2-1
CDR3 protein: CASSFSGGVYNEQFF
CDR3 DNA: TGTGCCAGCAGCTTCAGCGGGGGGGTATACAATGAGCAGTTCTTC

V gene: TRBV7-2
D gene: NA
clone size: NA
J gene: TRBJ1-6
CDR3 protein: CASETSGIRNSPLHF
CDR3 DNA: TGTGCCAGCGAAACCTCGGGAATACGGAATTCACCCCTCCACTTT

V gene: TRBV6-5
D gene: TRBD1
clone size: NA
J gene: TRBJ2-1
CDR3 protein: CASSTRQGYNEQFF
CDR3 DNA: TGTGCCAGCAGTACCCGACAGGGATACAATGAGCAGTTCTTC

V gene: TRBV10-3
D gene: NA
clone size: NA
J gene: TRBJ2-2
CDR3 protein: CAISSGAGELFF
CDR3 DNA: TGTGCCATCAGTTCGGGGGCCGGGGAGCTGTTTTTT

V gene: TRBV27
D gene: TRBD1
clone size: NA
J gene: TRBJ1-5
CDR3 protein: CASSPDRVNQPQHF
CDR3 DNA: TGTGCCAGCAGTCCGGACAGGGTCAATCAGCCCCAGCATTTT

V gene: TRBV6-1
D gene: NA
clone size: NA
J gene: TRBJ2-1
CDR3 protein: CASSEWGVSYNEQFF
CDR3 DNA: TGTGCCAGCAGTGAATGGGGGGTCTCCTACAATGAGCAGTTCTTC

V gene: TRBV28
D gene: NA
clone size: NA
J gene: TRBJ1-5
CDR3 protein: CASSSGGRPFGKGQHF
CDR3 DNA: TGTGCCAGCAGCTCGGGAGGACGACCGTTTGGCAAGGGCCAGCATTTT

V gene: TRBV27
D gene: TRBD2
clone size: NA
J gene: TRBJ2-3
CDR3 protein: CASGLAGDPPDTQYF
CDR3 DNA: TGTGCCAGCGGACTAGCGGGGGATCCCCCAGATACGCAGTATTTT

V gene: TRBV4-1
D gene: TRBD1
clone size: few
J gene: TRBJ1-1
CDR3 protein: CASRGGRGPPGQGGNTEAFF
CDR3 DNA: TGCGCCAGCAGGGGGGGCAGGGGACCTCCGGGACAGGGGGGGAACACTGAAGCTTTCTTT

V gene: TRBV12-5
D gene: NA
clone size: NA
J gene: TRBJ2-7
CDR3 protein: CASGLIPGTPDYEQYF
CDR3 DNA: TGTGCTAGTGGTTTGATCCCCGGGACTCCTGACTACGAGCAGTACTTC